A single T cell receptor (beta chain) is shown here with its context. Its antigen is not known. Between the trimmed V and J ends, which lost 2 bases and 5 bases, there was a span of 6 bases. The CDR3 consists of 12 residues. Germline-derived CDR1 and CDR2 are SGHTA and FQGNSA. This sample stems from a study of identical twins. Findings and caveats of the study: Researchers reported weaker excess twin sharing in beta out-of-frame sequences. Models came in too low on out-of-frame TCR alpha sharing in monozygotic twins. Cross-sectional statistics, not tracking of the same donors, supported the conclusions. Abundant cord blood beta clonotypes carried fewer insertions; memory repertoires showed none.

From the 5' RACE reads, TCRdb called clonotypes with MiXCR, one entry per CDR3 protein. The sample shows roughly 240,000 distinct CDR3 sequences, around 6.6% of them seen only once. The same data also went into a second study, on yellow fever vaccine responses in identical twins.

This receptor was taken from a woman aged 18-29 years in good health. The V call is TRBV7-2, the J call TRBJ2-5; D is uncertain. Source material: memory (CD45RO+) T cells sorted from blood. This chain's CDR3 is CASSLTWETQYF. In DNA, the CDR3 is TGTGCCAGCAGCTTAACATGGGAGACCCAGTACTTC.